The 21 T cell receptor beta chains presented below share a single source sample, sequenced in a study of blood T cell repertoires in COVID-19. Clones were sequenced by immunoSEQ multiplex PCR, and TCRdb holds only the in-frame ones, with some missing. This sample carries 250,000 to 300,000 clones, 88% of them seen once, and the ten largest clones take approximately 7.2%. Sequencing input: peripheral blood. The origin of the receptors is a young woman who had recovered from COVID-19.

This clone was picked up one time. The chain has TRBV18 and TRBJ1-5; tentatively, D is TRBD1 (5 bases). Germline values: CDR1 KGHSH, CDR2 LQKENI. V shed 4 bases and J shed 7 bases, with 14 bases lying between them. The CDR3 spans 14 residues. The CDR3 coding sequence is TGTGCCAGCTCACAGGACATCGGGGGGCAGCCCCAGCATTTT. This translates into CASSQDIGGQPQHF.

A remark on this clone: The sample holds other DNA sequences that translate to the same CDR3. The chain carries TRBV3-1 (or the pseudogene TRBV3-2) and TRBJ2-2; unclear D gene. Per germline, CDR1 LGHDT and CDR2 YNNKEL (reference sequence). The ends were cut back, 0 bases at V and 7 bases at J, with 6 bases in the middle. This CDR3 comprises 13 residues. CDR3 loop: CASSQDLVGELFF. The CDR3 DNA reads TGTGCCAGCAGCCAAGATCTTGTCGGGGAGCTGTTTTTT.

In its sample, this clone was seen a few times. This rearrangement joins TRBV7-2 to TRBJ2-3, with 8 bases fitting TRBD2. The CDR3 consists of 14 residues. V lost 2 bases, J lost 6 bases, and 4 bases stayed unmatched. Germline-derived CDR1 and CDR2 are SGHTA and FQGNSA. DNA for the CDR3: TGTGCCAGCAGCTTATACAGCGGGGGCGATACGCAGTATTTT. Amino acid sequence: CASSLYSGGDTQYF.

This chain uses TRBV7-9 with TRBJ1-1; D perhaps matches TRBD1 (6 bases). The germline V gene encodes CDR1 SEHNR and CDR2 FQNEAQ (reference sequence). This CDR3 is 11 amino acids long. V shed 3 bases and J shed 8 bases, with 7 bases lying between them. The CDR3, as DNA: TGTGCCAGCAGCTTCGGGACAGAAGCTTTCTTT. This sequence encodes CASSFGTEAFF.

The V and J genes are TRBV23-1 and TRBJ1-2; 7 positions agree with TRBD1. TRBV23-1 is an ORF; its function is uncertain. V gave up 3 bases and J gave up 2 bases; unmatched junction bases: 6. The CDR3 has 15 amino acids. CDR3 protein: CASSHRDSRNYGYTF. CDR3 nucleotides: TGCGCCAGCAGTCATAGGGACAGTCGGAACTATGGCTACACCTTC.

The genes are TRBV6-2 or TRBV6-3 and TRBJ1-2; D is possibly TRBD1 (5 bases). Germline values: CDR1 MNHEY, CDR2 SVGEGT. V gave up 2 bases and J gave up 6 bases, with 10 bases separating them. The CDR3 runs 13 residues. In DNA form, the CDR3 reads TGTGCCAGCAGTTACAAGACAGTGCATGGCTACACCTTC. Amino acids: CASSYKTVHGYTF.

The V gene is TRBV28, the J gene TRBJ1-2; TRBD1 aligns across 7 bases. J gave up 8 bases and V 6 bases, and 12 bases lay outside the gene matches. Germline values: CDR1 MDHEN, CDR2 SYDVKM. The CDR3 loop spans 14 amino acids. CDR3 sequence: CASSQTGPGGGYTF. Written as DNA, the CDR3 is TGTGCCAGCAGCCAGACAGGGCCGGGTGGAGGCTACACCTTC.

This chain links TRBV15 with TRBJ1-5, with TRBD1 as a possible D gene (5 bases). From germline, CDR1 is LNHNV and CDR2 YYDKDF (reference sequence). Trimming left V 7 bases short and J 0 bases short, with 10 bases between. There are 14 residues in the CDR3. In DNA form, the CDR3 reads TGTGCCACCAAGGAAGGACATAGCAATCAGCCCCAGCATTTT. Its protein is CATKEGHSNQPQHF.

The chain links TRBV7-9 to TRBJ1-4; unclear D gene. V was cut by 2 bases and J by 4 bases, with 11 bases left in between. The CDR3 is 15 residues long. CDR1 is SEHNR and CDR2 is FQNEAQ in the germline V gene (reference sequence). As DNA, the CDR3 is TGTGCCAGCAGCTTAAGCCAAGACATTAATGAAAAACTGTTTTTT. Amino acids: CASSLSQDINEKLFF.

CDR3 residues: CASSFRGEGEKLFF. CDR3 sequence (DNA): TGTGCCAGCAGCTTCAGGGGGGAAGGTGAAAAACTGTTTTTT. V usage is TRBV5-6 and J usage is TRBJ1-4; the match to TRBD1 covers 7 bases. V was pared by 2 bases and J by 7 bases, with 5 bases of the junction left unmatched. This CDR3 is 14 amino acids long. CDR1 is SGHDT, CDR2 YYEEEE, per germline.

The V and J genes are TRBV19 and TRBJ1-3, with D uncertain. The germline V and J ends were trimmed by 7 bases and 4 bases, with 20 bases remaining between them. The CDR3 has 16 amino acids. The germline CDR1 and CDR2 sequences are LNHDA and SQIVND (reference sequence). The CDR3 DNA is TGTGCCAGTACCCCCCGGCGGAACTCATGGGGAAACACCATATATTTT. Its protein is CASTPRRNSWGNTIYF. The full variable domain, with the rest looked up from reference TRBV19 and TRBJ1-3, is DGGITQSPKYLFRKEGQNVTLSCEQNLNHDAMYWYRQDPGQGLRLIYYSQIVNDFQKGDIAEGYSVSREKKESFPLTVTSAQKNPTAFYLCASTPRRNSWGNTIYFGEGSWLTVV.

The gene calls are TRBV11-2 and TRBJ2-5, with TRBD2 matching 7 bases. V gave up 5 bases and J gave up 5 bases; unmatched junction bases: 8. Germline loops: CDR1 SGHAT, CDR2 FQNNGV. The CDR3 length is 14 residues. CDR3 nucleotides: TGTGCCAGCAGCCAGACTAGCCGGCGTGAGACCCAGTACTTC. The encoded protein is CASSQTSRRETQYF.

The V call is TRBV5-6, the J call TRBJ2-6, with D maybe TRBD2 (6 bases). Germline CDR1 reads SGHDT; CDR2 reads YYEEEE. The CDR3 is made up of 15 amino acids. Between the trimmed V and J ends, which lost 3 bases and 0 bases, there was a span of 7 bases. The CDR3 DNA is TGTGCCAGCAGCTGGGAGGACTCTGGGGCCAACGTCCTGACTTTC. Its protein is CASSWEDSGANVLTF.

The rearrangement joins TRBV19 to TRBJ1-4; TRBD1 might be the D (5 bases). CDR1 and CDR2 (germline): LNHDA, SQIVND (reference sequence). V lost 7 bases and J lost 8, with 17 bases in between. The CDR3 consists of 14 residues. The CDR3 DNA sequence: TGTGCCAGTAATCGGGGCCGGGAGAACGAAAAACTGTTTTTT. It encodes CASNRGRENEKLFF.

The rearrangement uses TRBV6-5 and TRBJ1-5, with 8 nucleotides matching TRBD1. CDR3 length: 15 amino acids. The junction had 11 bases not matched to a gene; V was cut back by 10 bases and J by 3 bases. The germline gives CDR1 MNHEY, CDR2 SVGAGI. CDR3 in DNA: TGTGCCATAAAGACAGGGGTCGCTCCCAATCAGCCCCAGCATTTT. This encodes CAIKTGVAPNQPQHF.

This chain joins TRBV7-9 and TRBJ1-6; D is uncertain. The V gene lost 1 base and the J gene lost 9 bases, with 10 bases spanning the gap. The germline V gene encodes CDR1 SEHNR and CDR2 FQNEAQ (reference sequence). The CDR3 loop spans 14 amino acids. CDR3 in amino acids: CASSLDTEGSPLHF. The CDR3 DNA sequence: TGTGCCAGCAGCTTAGACACCGAGGGTTCACCCCTCCACTTT.

This clone was seen more than once but under ten times. The J gene is TRBJ1-2, the V gene TRBV13, with D tentatively TRBD1 (5 bases). This CDR3 region has 14 residues. Trimming took 5 bases from V and 3 from J, leaving 13 bases between them. Germline-derived CDR1 and CDR2 are PRHDT and FYEKMQ (reference sequence). This CDR3 reads CASSRGAVDYGYTF. The CDR3 nucleotides are TGTGCCAGCAGCCGTGGGGCAGTAGACTATGGCTACACCTTC.

The chain couples TRBV2 to TRBJ1-1; 10 positions match TRBD1. The germline gives CDR1 SNHLY, CDR2 FYNNEI. After removal of 9 bases from V and 6 bases from J, the junction contained 4 bases not matched to a gene. The CDR3 length is 12 residues. DNA of the CDR3: TGTGCCAGTGGGACAGGGGCCTCTGAAGCTTTCTTT. This codes for CASGTGASEAFF.

The genes are TRBV5-1 and TRBJ2-7; 7 nucleotides align to TRBD2. The J segment lost 1 base and the V segment lost 6 bases, leaving 4 bases of the junction unmatched. This CDR3 is 13 amino acids long. CDR1 is SGHRS, CDR2 YFSETQ, per germline. The CDR3 loop reads CASKRGQSYEQYF. In DNA form, the CDR3 reads TGCGCCAGCAAGCGGGGCCAGTCCTACGAGCAGTACTTC.

This chain connects TRBV4-3 to TRBJ2-1; 8 positions match TRBD2. Germline CDR1 is LGHNA and CDR2 is YSLEER. The CDR3 totals 15 residues. V lost 5 bases, J lost 5 bases, and 8 bases stayed unmatched. CDR3 nucleotides: TGCGCCAGCAGCACCATAGCGGGGAGCCACAATGAGCAGTTCTTC. Translating gives CASSTIAGSHNEQFF.

This clone was seen just once. The CDR3 nucleotides are TGCGCCAGCAGCCTCCTAACCCCCGGGGGGGGCGAGTACAATGAGCAGTTCTTC. Translated: CASSLLTPGGGEYNEQFF. J is TRBJ2-1 and V is TRBV5-1; TRBD2 aligns across 8 bases. This CDR3 region has 18 residues. Germline CDR1 reads SGHRS; CDR2 reads YFSETQ. V trimming: 4 bases; J trimming: 4 bases; junction bases outside the gene matches: 16. The variable domain in full, completed from reference TRBV5-1 and TRBJ2-1, reads KAGVTQTPRYLIKTRGQQVTLSCSPISGHRSVSWYQQTPGQGLQFLFEYFSETQRNKGNFPGRFSGRQFSNSRSEMNVSTLELGDSALYLCASSLLTPGGGEYNEQFFGPGTRLTVL.